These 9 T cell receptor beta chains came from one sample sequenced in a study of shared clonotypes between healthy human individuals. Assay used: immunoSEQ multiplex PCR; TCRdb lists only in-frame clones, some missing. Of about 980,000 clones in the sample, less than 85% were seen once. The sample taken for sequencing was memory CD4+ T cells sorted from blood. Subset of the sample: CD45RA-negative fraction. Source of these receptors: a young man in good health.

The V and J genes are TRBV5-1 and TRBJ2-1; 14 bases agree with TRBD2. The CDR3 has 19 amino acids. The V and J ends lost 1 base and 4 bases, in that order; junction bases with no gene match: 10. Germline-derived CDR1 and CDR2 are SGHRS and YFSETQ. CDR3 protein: CASSLFRGLAGEIYNEQFF. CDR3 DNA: TGCGCCAGCAGCTTGTTCCGGGGACTAGCGGGGGAAATATACAATGAGCAGTTCTTC.

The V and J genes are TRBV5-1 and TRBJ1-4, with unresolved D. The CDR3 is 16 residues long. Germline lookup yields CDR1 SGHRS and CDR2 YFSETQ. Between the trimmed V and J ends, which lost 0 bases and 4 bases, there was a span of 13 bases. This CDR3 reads CASSLDGERSNEKLFF. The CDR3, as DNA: TGCGCCAGCAGCTTGGATGGGGAGAGGAGTAATGAAAAACTGTTTTTT. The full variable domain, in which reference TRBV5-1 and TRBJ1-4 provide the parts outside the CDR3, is KAGVTQTPRYLIKTRGQQVTLSCSPISGHRSVSWYQQTPGQGLQFLFEYFSETQRNKGNFPGRFSGRQFSNSRSEMNVSTLELGDSALYLCASSLDGERSNEKLFFGSGTQLSVL.

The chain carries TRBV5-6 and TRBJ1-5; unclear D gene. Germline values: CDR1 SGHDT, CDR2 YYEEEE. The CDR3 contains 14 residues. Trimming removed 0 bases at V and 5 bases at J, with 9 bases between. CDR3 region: CASSLGRSDQPQHF. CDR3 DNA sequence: TGTGCCAGCAGCTTGGGACGGAGTGATCAGCCCCAGCATTTT.

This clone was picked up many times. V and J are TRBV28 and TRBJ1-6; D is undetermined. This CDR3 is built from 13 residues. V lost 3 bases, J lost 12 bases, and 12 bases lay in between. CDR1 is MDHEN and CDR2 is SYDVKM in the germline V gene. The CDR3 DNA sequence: TGTGCCAGCAGTTTCGGGCACTTCGGACCCCTCCACTTT. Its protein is CASSFGHFGPLHF.

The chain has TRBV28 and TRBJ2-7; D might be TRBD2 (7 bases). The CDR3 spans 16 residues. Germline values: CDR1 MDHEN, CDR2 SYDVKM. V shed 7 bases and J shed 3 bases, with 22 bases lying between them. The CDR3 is CASKGVGLADNYEQYF. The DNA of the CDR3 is TGTGCCAGCAAGGGGGTGGGGCTAGCGGATAACTACGAGCAGTACTTC.

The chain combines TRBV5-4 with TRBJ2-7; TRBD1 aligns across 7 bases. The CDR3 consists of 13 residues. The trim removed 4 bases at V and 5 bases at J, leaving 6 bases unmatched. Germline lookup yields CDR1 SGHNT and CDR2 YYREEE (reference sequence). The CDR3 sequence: CASSSRDSNEQYF. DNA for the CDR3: TGTGCCAGCAGCAGCCGGGACAGTAACGAGCAGTACTTC.

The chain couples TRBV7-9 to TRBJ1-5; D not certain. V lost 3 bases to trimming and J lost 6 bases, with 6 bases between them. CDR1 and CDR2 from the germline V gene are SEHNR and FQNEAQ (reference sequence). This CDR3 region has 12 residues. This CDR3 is CASSFGSQPQHF. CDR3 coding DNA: TGTGCCAGCAGCTTTGGATCTCAGCCCCAGCATTTT.

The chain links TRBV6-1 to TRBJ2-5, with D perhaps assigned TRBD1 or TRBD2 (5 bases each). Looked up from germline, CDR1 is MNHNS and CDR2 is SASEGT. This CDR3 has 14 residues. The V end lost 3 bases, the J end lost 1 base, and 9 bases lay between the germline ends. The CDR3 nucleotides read TGTGCCAGCAGTGACCCAGGGAGCCAAGAGACCCAGTACTTC. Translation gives CASSDPGSQETQYF.

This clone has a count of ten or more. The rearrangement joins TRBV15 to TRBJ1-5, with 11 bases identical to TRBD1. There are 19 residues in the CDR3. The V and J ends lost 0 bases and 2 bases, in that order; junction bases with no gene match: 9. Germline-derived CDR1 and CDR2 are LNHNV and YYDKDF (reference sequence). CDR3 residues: CATSRDRRGQGAGNQPQHF. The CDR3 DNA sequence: TGTGCCACCAGCAGAGATAGGAGAGGACAGGGGGCGGGCAATCAGCCCCAGCATTTT.